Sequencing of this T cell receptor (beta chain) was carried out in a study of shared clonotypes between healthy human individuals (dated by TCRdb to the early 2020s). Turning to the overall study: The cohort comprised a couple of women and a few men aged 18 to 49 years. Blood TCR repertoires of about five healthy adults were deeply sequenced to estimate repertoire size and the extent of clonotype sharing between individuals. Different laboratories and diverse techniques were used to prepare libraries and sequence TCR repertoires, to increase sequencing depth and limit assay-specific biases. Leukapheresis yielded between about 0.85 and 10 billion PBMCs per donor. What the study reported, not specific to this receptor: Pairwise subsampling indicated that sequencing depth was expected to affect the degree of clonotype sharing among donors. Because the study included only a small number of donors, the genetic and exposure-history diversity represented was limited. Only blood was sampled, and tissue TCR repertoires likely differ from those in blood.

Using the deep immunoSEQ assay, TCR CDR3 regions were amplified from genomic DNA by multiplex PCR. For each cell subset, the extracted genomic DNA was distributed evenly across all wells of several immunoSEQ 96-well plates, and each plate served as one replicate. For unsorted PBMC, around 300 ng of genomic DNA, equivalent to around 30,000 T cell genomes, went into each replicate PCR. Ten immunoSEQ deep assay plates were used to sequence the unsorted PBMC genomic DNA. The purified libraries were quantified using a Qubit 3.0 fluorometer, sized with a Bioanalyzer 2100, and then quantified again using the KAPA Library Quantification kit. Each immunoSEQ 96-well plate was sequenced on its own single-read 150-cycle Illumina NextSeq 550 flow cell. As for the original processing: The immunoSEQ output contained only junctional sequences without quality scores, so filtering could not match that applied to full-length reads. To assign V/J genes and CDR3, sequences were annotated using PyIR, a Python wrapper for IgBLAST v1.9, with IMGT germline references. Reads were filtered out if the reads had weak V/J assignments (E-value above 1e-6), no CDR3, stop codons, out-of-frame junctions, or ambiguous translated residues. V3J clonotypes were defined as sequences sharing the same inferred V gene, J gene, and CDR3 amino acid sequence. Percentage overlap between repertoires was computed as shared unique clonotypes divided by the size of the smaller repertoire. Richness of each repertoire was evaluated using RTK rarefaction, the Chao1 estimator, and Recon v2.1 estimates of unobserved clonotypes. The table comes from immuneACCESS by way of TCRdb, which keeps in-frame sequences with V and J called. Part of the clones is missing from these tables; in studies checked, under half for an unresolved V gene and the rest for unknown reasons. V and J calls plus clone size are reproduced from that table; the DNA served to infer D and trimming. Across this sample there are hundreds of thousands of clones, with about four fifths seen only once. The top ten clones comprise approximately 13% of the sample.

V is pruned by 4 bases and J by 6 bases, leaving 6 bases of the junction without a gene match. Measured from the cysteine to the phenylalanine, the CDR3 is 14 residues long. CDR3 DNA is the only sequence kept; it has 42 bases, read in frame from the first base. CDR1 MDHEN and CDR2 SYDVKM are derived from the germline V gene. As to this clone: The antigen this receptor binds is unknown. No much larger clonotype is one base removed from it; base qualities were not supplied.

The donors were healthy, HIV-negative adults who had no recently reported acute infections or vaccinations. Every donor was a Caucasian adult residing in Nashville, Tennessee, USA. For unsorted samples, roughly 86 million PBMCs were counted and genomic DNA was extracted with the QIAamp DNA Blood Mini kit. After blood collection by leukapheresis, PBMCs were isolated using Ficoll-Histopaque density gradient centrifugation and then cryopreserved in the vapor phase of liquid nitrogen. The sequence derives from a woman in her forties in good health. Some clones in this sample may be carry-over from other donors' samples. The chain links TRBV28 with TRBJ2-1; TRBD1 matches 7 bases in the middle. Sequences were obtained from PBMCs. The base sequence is TGTGCCAGCAGTTCCGGGACAGCATCCAATGAGCAGTTCTTC. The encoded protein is CASSSGTASNEQFF.